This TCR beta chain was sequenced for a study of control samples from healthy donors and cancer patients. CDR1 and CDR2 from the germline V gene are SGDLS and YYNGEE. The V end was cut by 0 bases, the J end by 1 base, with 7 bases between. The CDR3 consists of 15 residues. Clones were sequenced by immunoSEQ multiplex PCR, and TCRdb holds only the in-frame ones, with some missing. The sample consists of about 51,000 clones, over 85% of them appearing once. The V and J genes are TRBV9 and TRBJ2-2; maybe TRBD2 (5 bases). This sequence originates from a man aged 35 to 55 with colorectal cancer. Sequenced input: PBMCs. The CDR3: CASSVGGVNTGELFF. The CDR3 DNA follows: TGTGCCAGCAGCGTAGGGGGAGTGAACACCGGGGAGCTGTTTTTT.